These 21 T cell receptor beta chains came from one sample sequenced in a study of T cell responses to AZD1222 COVID-19 vaccine. Using immunoSEQ multiplex PCR, the repertoire was profiled, and TCRdb retains in-frame clones only, with some absent. Of 65,000 to 70,000 clones listed, approximately 87% were seen once; the top ten hold about 23%. The source was peripheral blood, collected 28 days after the second AZD1222 dose. Receptor source: an adult who received the AZD1222 COVID-19 vaccine.

The CDR3 sequence: CASSKVRGLGTEAFF. DNA for the CDR3: TGCGCCAGCAGCAAAGTCAGGGGGCTGGGGACTGAAGCTTTCTTT. The chain joins TRBV4-1 to TRBJ1-1; TRBD1 matches 8 bases. The CDR3 runs to 15 residues. Germline CDR1 MGHRA, CDR2 YSYEKL. V shed 5 bases and J 5 bases; nucleotides not matched to a gene: 10.

The chain employs TRBV25-1 and TRBJ1-2, with unresolved D. Trimming removed 2 bases from V and 4 bases from J, with 11 bases in between. The CDR3 is 14 residues long. The germline V gene encodes CDR1 MGHDK and CDR2 SYGVNS. CDR3 loop: CASSEGPAFYGYTF. The DNA for the CDR3 is TGTGCCAGCAGTGAAGGTCCTGCCTTCTATGGCTACACCTTC.

This clone was detected once. V is TRBV12-5 and J is TRBJ2-1; 8 nucleotides align to TRBD2. The CDR3 covers 14 residues. The germline V gene has CDR1 LGHNT and CDR2 FRNRAP. V gave up 7 bases and J gave up 5 bases; unmatched junction bases: 7. The CDR3 sequence is CASAMTSANNEQFF. As DNA, the CDR3 is TGTGCTAGTGCTATGACTAGCGCAAACAATGAGCAGTTCTTC.

The rearrangement joins TRBV30 to TRBJ2-3; no clear D. This CDR3 is 12 amino acids long. Trimming shortened V by 3 bases and J by 2 bases, and 6 bases separated the two germline ends. CDR1 GTSNPN and CDR2 SVGIG come from the germline V gene (reference sequence). Written as DNA, the CDR3 is TGTGCCTGGAGGGTAACCACAGATACGCAGTATTTT. The encoded protein is CAWRVTTDTQYF.

This chain links TRBV4-2 with TRBJ1-5; perhaps TRBD1 as D (5 bases). The length of the CDR3 is 15 residues. V was trimmed by 0 bases and J by 5 bases, leaving 11 bases between them. Looked up from germline, CDR1 is LGHNA and CDR2 is YNFKEQ. This CDR3 is CASSQDVRGDQPQHF. The CDR3 DNA reads TGTGCCAGCAGCCAAGATGTCCGGGGCGATCAGCCCCAGCATTTT.

The chain's CDR3 is CASSPKTEAFF. The CDR3 nucleotides are TGTGCCAGCTCACCTAAAACTGAAGCTTTCTTT. The V and J genes are TRBV18 and TRBJ1-1; D is undetermined. Germline V lookup: CDR1 KGHSH, CDR2 LQKENI. V lost 3 bases and J 5 bases, leaving 4 bases between the germline ends. The CDR3 length is 11 residues.

The V call is TRBV7-6, the J call TRBJ1-4, with D possibly matching TRBD1 (5 bases). Germline lookup yields CDR1 SGHVS and CDR2 FNYEAQ. The V gene lost 4 bases and the J gene lost 8 bases, with 14 bases spanning the gap. The CDR3 contains 14 residues. CDR3 in amino acids: CASSSGAPGEKLFF. CDR3 nucleotides: TGTGCCAGCAGCTCGGGAGCCCCAGGGGAAAAACTGTTTTTT.

CDR3 loop: CARGGEKLFF. In nucleotides, the CDR3 is TGTGCCAGGGGGGGTGAAAAACTGTTTTTT. The chain joins TRBV21-1 to TRBJ1-4. TRBV21-1 is flagged as a pseudogene. The CDR3 is made up of 10 amino acids.

Remarks on this clone: Mismatch with germline at one junction end may stem from a read error. The CDR3 loop reads CASSLEGRGFRF. CDR3 DNA: TGTGCCAGCAGCTTAGAGGGAAGGGGGTTCCGATTC. The J gene is TRBJ1-2, the V gene TRBV11-2; perhaps TRBD1 as D (6 bases). The germline CDR1 and CDR2 sequences are SGHAT and FQNNGV. The CDR3 is made up of 12 amino acids.

The V and J genes are TRBV21-1 and TRBJ2-7; TRBD1 was called by the table and not checked on the DNA. TRBV21-1 is a listed pseudogene. The CDR3 loop spans 16 amino acids. CDR3 region: CASSKGQEDGDYEQYF. CDR3 coding DNA: TGTGCCAGCAGCAAAGGACAGGAGGATGGTGACTACGAGCAGTACTTC.

J is TRBJ2-5 and V is TRBV5-4; the D gene could be TRBD1 or TRBD2 (6 bases each). This CDR3 contains 15 residues. The V gene lost 0 bases and the J gene lost 5 bases, with 14 bases spanning the gap. CDR1 SGHNT and CDR2 YYREEE come from the germline V gene (reference sequence). DNA of the CDR3: TGTGCCAGCAGCTTGGACCCCGGGGGCCGGGAGACCCAGTACTTC. It yields the protein CASSLDPGGRETQYF.

The J gene is TRBJ1-6, the V gene TRBV27, with D perhaps TRBD1 (5 bases). The germline CDR1 and CDR2 sequences are MNHEY and SMNVEV (reference sequence). The CDR3 sequence is 13 residues long. Deletions cut 9 bases from V and 10 bases from J, with 16 bases between. CDR3 protein: CASSSRGGSPLHF. DNA for the CDR3: TGTGCCAGTTCCTCCCGGGGGGGGTCACCCCTCCACTTT.

The chain uses TRBV5-4 and TRBJ2-3, with a tentative D call TRBD1 (7 bases). CDR1 and CDR2 (germline): SGHNT, YYREEE (reference sequence). V was shortened by 3 bases and J by 1 base, with 21 bases between the two germline ends. This CDR3 comprises 18 residues. The CDR3 sequence is CASSSPPSSRGGTDTQYF. CDR3 coding DNA: TGTGCCAGCAGCTCCCCACCTTCGTCCAGGGGGGGCACAGATACGCAGTATTTT.

The V gene is TRBV5-6, the J gene TRBJ1-2; D ambiguous. V gave up 0 bases and J gave up 3 bases, with 9 bases separating them. CDR3 length: 14 amino acids. Germline V gene data show CDR1 as SGHDT and CDR2 as YYEEEE. CDR3 bases: TGTGCCAGCAGCTTGGAGGGCGGGGACTATGGCTACACCTTC. Protein: CASSLEGGDYGYTF.

J is TRBJ2-1 and V is TRBV10-1, with D tentatively TRBD1 or TRBD2 (7 bases each). CDR3 length equals 15 residues. Trimming cost V 3 bases and J 7 bases, with 16 bases left between them. CDR1 WNHNN and CDR2 SYGVQD come from the germline V gene (reference sequence). CDR3 region: CASSDPRGGPNEQFF. The CDR3 coding sequence is TGCGCCAGCAGTGACCCCAGGGGGGGTCCAAATGAGCAGTTCTTC.

The chain uses TRBV6-5 and TRBJ1-2; TRBD1 might be the D (6 bases). CDR1 and CDR2 (germline): MNHEY, SVGAGI. With 5 bases removed from V and 7 bases from J, the gap between germline ends came to 17 bases. The CDR3 is 14 residues long. The CDR3 DNA sequence: TGTGCCAGCAGTCCTCGGACAGTAGGTAGTGGCTACACCTTC. Protein sequence: CASSPRTVGSGYTF.

V gene TRBV19 combines with J gene TRBJ2-2; D unclear. The CDR3 contains 12 residues. CDR1 is LNHDA and CDR2 is SQIVND in the germline V gene (reference sequence). CDR3 residues: CAVQVNTGELFF. CDR3 DNA: TGTGCAGTCCAAGTAAACACCGGGGAGCTGTTTTTT.

This clone was seen only a few times. The chain is built from TRBV11-2 and TRBJ2-1; the D gene is possibly TRBD1 (6 bases). The CDR3 loop spans 15 amino acids. V lost 3 bases, J lost 3 bases, and 12 bases lay in between. From germline, CDR1 is SGHAT and CDR2 FQNNGV. CDR3 sequence (DNA): TGTGCCAGCAGCTTCAATGCAGGGGACTACAATGAGCAGTTCTTC. Protein product: CASSFNAGDYNEQFF.

The gene calls are TRBV12-5 and TRBJ1-5, with D unclear. Germline CDR1 and CDR2: LGHNT and FRNRAP. The CDR3 runs to 15 residues. V lost 5 bases and J 0 bases, leaving 11 bases between the germline ends. CDR3 nucleotide sequence: TGTGCTAGTGGTCTCTCCGGGCTTAGCAATCAGCCCCAGCATTTT. Amino acids: CASGLSGLSNQPQHF.

The CDR3 loop is CASSGTGTSVLDTQYF. CDR3 DNA sequence: TGTGCCAGCAGTGGAACCGGGACTAGCGTGTTGGATACGCAGTATTTT. V and J are TRBV2 and TRBJ2-3, with TRBD2 matching 10 bases. The CDR3 length is 16 residues. Germline V lookup: CDR1 SNHLY, CDR2 FYNNEI. The trim removed 4 bases at V and 6 bases at J, leaving 10 bases unmatched.

CDR3 loop: CASSDQRNSDTQYF. The CDR3 nucleotides are TGCGCCAGCAGCGATCAGCGGAACTCAGATACGCAGTATTTT. V usage is TRBV5-1 and J usage is TRBJ2-3; tentatively, D is TRBD2 (5 bases). The CDR3 contains 14 residues. Trimming removed 4 bases at V and 4 bases at J, with 13 bases between. The V gene's germline CDR1 is SGHRS and CDR2 YFSETQ.